This passage covers 21 T cell receptor beta chains from one sample sequenced in a study of cytomegalovirus exposure and HLA in healthy donors. The protocol was immunoSEQ multiplex PCR, while the TCRdb copy is restricted to in-frame clones and leaves out a portion. The table has hundreds of thousands of clones, about nine tenths seen once. Sequencing used PBMCs. These receptors originate from a woman under 30 in good health and CMV-seronegative.

The chain couples TRBV6-5 to TRBJ1-2; TRBD1 aligns across 7 bases. V lost 5 bases, J lost 4 bases, and 10 bases stayed unmatched. This CDR3 comprises 15 residues. Germline V lookup: CDR1 MNHEY, CDR2 SVGAGI. This CDR3 reads CASSPGTEGIYGYTF. The CDR3 nucleotides read TGTGCCAGCAGTCCCGGGACAGAAGGAATCTATGGCTACACCTTC.

V and J are TRBV7-9 and TRBJ1-2; 7 positions match TRBD1. The V segment lost 6 bases and the J segment 1 base; nucleotides outside the gene matches: 8. This CDR3 is built from 15 residues. Germline CDR1 is SEHNR and CDR2 is FQNEAQ (reference sequence). DNA of the CDR3: TGTGCCAGCAGTATGGGACAGTCCATTAACTATGGCTACACCTTC. Its translation is CASSMGQSINYGYTF.

The J gene is TRBJ2-7, the V gene TRBV7-9; D might be TRBD2 (6 bases). The CDR3 loop spans 13 amino acids. The V gene lost 1 base and the J gene lost 6 bases, with 10 bases spanning the gap. Germline-derived CDR1 and CDR2 are SEHNR and FQNEAQ (reference sequence). The CDR3 DNA is TGTGCCAGCAGCTTAGTTTCTAGCGCCGAGCAGTACTTC. Its protein is CASSLVSSAEQYF.

The chain has TRBV30 and TRBJ2-1, with 7 bases matching TRBD1. V trimming: 0 bases; J trimming: 4 bases; junction bases outside the gene matches: 12. CDR1 is GTSNPN and CDR2 is SVGIG in the germline V gene (reference sequence). This CDR3 contains 17 residues. CDR3 sequence reads: CAWSVPLRTGLYNEQFF. In nucleotides, the CDR3 is TGTGCCTGGAGTGTACCCCTGCGGACAGGTTTATACAATGAGCAGTTCTTC.

The chain is built from TRBV9 and TRBJ2-1; the D gene is possibly TRBD2 (6 bases). Deletions cut 4 bases from V and 9 bases from J, with 14 bases between. The CDR3 runs 13 residues. CDR1 SGDLS and CDR2 YYNGEE come from the germline V gene. CDR3 region: CASSPQAGFEQFF. The CDR3 nucleotides are TGTGCCAGCAGCCCTCAAGCGGGTTTTGAGCAGTTCTTC.

This clone was observed a handful of times. The chain employs TRBV7-9 and TRBJ2-3; 9 bases line up with TRBD2. Trimming took 4 bases from V and 5 from J; bases not matched to a gene: 4. The CDR3 runs to 14 residues. From germline, CDR1 is SEHNR and CDR2 FQNEAQ (reference sequence). The CDR3 nucleotides read TGTGCCAGCAGCTCGCTAGCGGGGCGAGATACGCAGTATTTT. The encoded protein is CASSSLAGRDTQYF.

This clone appeared a few times. The gene calls are TRBV9 and TRBJ1-5; the match to TRBD1 covers 7 bases. The germline V gene encodes CDR1 SGDLS and CDR2 YYNGEE. Unmatched junction bases numbered 9, after V lost 4 bases and J lost 5 bases. The CDR3 runs to 15 residues. In DNA, the CDR3 is TGTGCCAGCAGCTCCGGGGACAGCCGAGATCAGCCCCAGCATTTT. Translating it yields CASSSGDSRDQPQHF.

This sequence joins TRBV30 and TRBJ1-5; TRBD1 matches 8 bases. There are 14 residues in the CDR3. In germline, CDR1 is GTSNPN, CDR2 SVGIG (reference sequence). V lost 0 bases and J lost 6; bases outside the gene matches: 4. The CDR3: CAWSVDREPQPQHF. CDR3 sequence (DNA): TGTGCCTGGAGTGTGGACAGGGAGCCTCAGCCCCAGCATTTT. Together with reference TRBV30 and TRBJ1-5, the CDR3 gives the full variable domain: SQTIHQWPATLVQPVGSPLSLECTVEGTSNPNLYWYRQAAGRGLQLLFYSVGIGQISSEVPQNLSASRPQDRQFILSSKKLLLSDSGFYLCAWSVDREPQPQHFGDGTRLSIL.

This chain links TRBV19 with TRBJ2-1, with 7 bases lining up with TRBD1. Germline loops: CDR1 LNHDA, CDR2 SQIVND (reference sequence). The CDR3 runs 13 residues. After removal of 6 bases from V and 3 bases from J, the junction contained 2 bases not matched to a gene. The CDR3 nucleotides read TGTGCCAGTAGACAGGGGCTCTACAATGAGCAGTTCTTC. Residues: CASRQGLYNEQFF.

This chain connects TRBV14 to TRBJ1-2; D uncertain. CDR1 SGHDN and CDR2 FVKESK come from the germline V gene. Between the trimmed V and J ends, which lost 3 bases and 4 bases, there was a span of 12 bases. This CDR3 is built from 14 residues. The CDR3 DNA sequence: TGTGCCAGCAGCCATGAACACCGTGGCTATGGCTACACCTTC. Its translation: CASSHEHRGYGYTF.

The V and J genes are TRBV6-4 and TRBJ1-1; TRBD1 might be the D (5 bases). V was trimmed by 2 bases and J by 5 bases, leaving 9 bases between them. The CDR3 totals 13 residues. Germline V lookup: CDR1 MRHNA, CDR2 SNTAGT. The CDR3 DNA follows: TGTGCCAGCAGTGACAACGGGGGGACTGAAGCTTTCTTT. Translating gives CASSDNGGTEAFF.

This chain uses TRBV19 with TRBJ1-3; D is ambiguous. Germline assignment: CDR1 LNHDA and CDR2 SQIVND (reference sequence). CDR3 length: 15 residues. V shed 3 bases and J shed 2 bases, with 11 bases lying between them. CDR3 bases: TGTGCCAGTAGTATCCTCCCGCGTACTGGAAACACCATATATTTT. It codes for CASSILPRTGNTIYF.

V and J are TRBV27 and TRBJ1-1; a weak D match, TRBD1 (5 bases). This CDR3 spans 15 amino acids. Germline V gives CDR1 MNHEY, CDR2 SMNVEV (reference sequence). Between the trimmed V and J ends, which lost 5 bases and 3 bases, there was a span of 16 bases. CDR3 residues: CASSGLGREDTEAFF. The CDR3 bases are TGTGCCAGCAGTGGCCTGGGACGGGAGGACACTGAAGCTTTCTTT.

V usage is TRBV5-5 and J usage is TRBJ1-1; the match to TRBD1 covers 7 bases. The CDR3 spans 16 residues. CDR1 and CDR2 (germline): SGHKS, YYEKEE (reference sequence). V lost 6 bases and J lost 4; bases outside the gene matches: 15. The CDR3 reads CASILHADRLSTEAFF. The CDR3 DNA reads as TGTGCCAGCATCCTACACGCGGACAGGTTATCCACTGAAGCTTTCTTT.

About this clone: An end of the junction differs from the germline gene, which may be a read error. This rearrangement joins TRBV7-8 to TRBJ1-3; 7 positions match TRBD1. Germline loops: CDR1 SGHVS, CDR2 FQNEAQ. The CDR3 runs to 16 residues. CDR3 nucleotide sequence: TGTGCCAGCAGCTTAGCTGCCTGGGGGACAGCTCCGGCTTACCATTTT. It translates to CASSLAAWGTAPAYHF.

The chain combines TRBV30 with TRBJ1-3; D is unresolved. The CDR3 totals 14 residues. In germline, CDR1 is GTSNPN, CDR2 SVGIG (reference sequence). Trimming removed 7 bases from V and 4 bases from J, with 17 bases in between. Here the CDR3 DNA reads TGTGCCTCATCACCCGTGGGCAGGGGAAACACCATATATTTT. Encoded protein: CASSPVGRGNTIYF.

This rearrangement joins TRBV15 to TRBJ2-1; possible D gene TRBD1, 6 bases. CDR3 length: 13 residues. The ends were cut back, 3 bases at V and 8 bases at J, with 11 bases in the middle. Germline CDR1 LNHNV, CDR2 YYDKDF (reference sequence). In DNA form, the CDR3 reads TGTGCCACCAGCAGGGGAAACAGGGATGAGCAGTTCTTC. It encodes CATSRGNRDEQFF.

A few counts support this clone. The gene calls are TRBV18 and TRBJ1-2, with 9 bases matching TRBD1. This CDR3 is 15 amino acids long. V trimming: 3 bases; J trimming: 3 bases; junction bases outside the gene matches: 5. The germline CDR1 and CDR2 sequences are KGHSH and LQKENI. The CDR3 sequence: CASSPTGGADYGYTF. In DNA, the CDR3 is TGTGCCAGCTCACCTACAGGGGGCGCTGACTATGGCTACACCTTC. Using reference TRBV18 and TRBJ1-2 for the parts outside the CDR3, the full variable domain is NAGVMQNPRHLVRRRGQEARLRCSPMKGHSHVYWYRQLPEEGLKFMVYLQKENIIDESGMPKERFSAEFPKEGPSILRIQQVVRGDSAAYFCASSPTGGADYGYTFGSGTRLTVV.

The rearrangement links TRBV19 to TRBJ1-5; 11 positions agree with TRBD1. This CDR3 is built from 12 residues. Germline V gene lookup returns CDR1 LNHDA and CDR2 SQIVND (reference sequence). Germline trimming cut 9 bases from V and 6 bases from J; bases unmatched to any gene: 1. The CDR3: CASGQGAQPQHF. The CDR3 DNA follows: TGTGCCAGCGGACAGGGGGCTCAGCCCCAGCATTTT.

V gene TRBV9 combines with J gene TRBJ2-1, with 9 bases that match TRBD2. Germline V lookup: CDR1 SGDLS, CDR2 YYNGEE. This CDR3 is built from 15 residues. Trimming took 3 bases from V and 8 from J; bases not matched to a gene: 9. The CDR3 coding sequence is TGTGCCAGCAGCGAGACAGGCGGGAGGGCCGATGAGCAGTTCTTC. It encodes CASSETGGRADEQFF.

This chain links TRBV6-4 with TRBJ1-4; 8 nucleotides align to TRBD1. The CDR3 spans 14 residues. Trimming took 7 bases from V and 3 from J; bases not matched to a gene: 4. Germline assignment: CDR1 MRHNA and CDR2 SNTAGT. The CDR3 DNA reads TGTGCCAGCACAACAGGGGGACCTAATGAAAAACTGTTTTTT. Translating it yields CASTTGGPNEKLFF.